This is a list of T cell receptor beta chains from one sample in a study of cytomegalovirus exposure and HLA in healthy donors. TCRdb's table, derived via immunoSEQ multiplex PCR, lists solely in-frame clones and lacks some. The table records a few hundred thousand clones, less than 85% of them present only once. Specimen: PBMCs. The receptors were gathered from a girl under 10 years old in good health and CMV-seronegative. Each CDR3 is given with its conserved first and last residue. Fields, in order: D gene, J gene, clone size, V gene, CDR3 DNA, CDR3 protein. D genes are given only for firm matches. Clone size is stated in some rows and not others, as once, few, many or a class when expanded.

D: TRBD2; J: TRBJ2-5; size: -; V: TRBV5-1; DNA: TGCGCCAGCAGCTTGGAGAGCGGGGGGGCGGGAGAGACCCAGTACTTC; CDR3: CASSLESGGAGETQYF
D: -; J: TRBJ1-1; size: -; V: TRBV2; DNA: TGTGCCAGCAGTGAGACGGGGGGCTCCACTGAAGCTTTCTTT; CDR3: CASSETGGSTEAFF
D: TRBD2; J: TRBJ2-3; size: -; V: TRBV6-1; DNA: TGTGCCAGCAGTGCCTCGGGACTAGCAAGCACAGATACGCAGTATTTT; CDR3: CASSASGLASTDTQYF
D: -; J: TRBJ1-2; size: once; V: TRBV28; DNA: TGTGCCAGCAGTCTTATGCCCTACAGGGAGTCAGTGAGAGGCTACACCTTC; CDR3: CASSLMPYRESVRGYTF
D: TRBD1; J: TRBJ1-2; size: -; V: TRBV7-9; DNA: TGTGCCAGCAGCCTGACAGGGGGCTATGGCTACACCTTC; CDR3: CASSLTGGYGYTF
D: -; J: TRBJ2-2; size: few; V: TRBV5-1; DNA: TGCGCCAGCAGCTTGGACGGGGGGCGGGTCACCGGGGAGCTGTTTTTT; CDR3: CASSLDGGRVTGELFF
D: TRBD2; J: TRBJ2-7; size: -; V: TRBV11-1; DNA: TGTGCCAGCAGCTTAACGCGGGGGAGCTCCTACGAGCAGTACTTC; CDR3: CASSLTRGSSYEQYF
D: TRBD2; J: TRBJ2-1; size: -; V: TRBV11-1; DNA: TGTGCCAGCAGCGCCCTTAGCGGGGGGCACTACAATGAGCAGTTCTTC; CDR3: CASSALSGGHYNEQFF
D: TRBD2; J: TRBJ2-7; size: -; V: TRBV5-1; DNA: TGCGCCAGCAGCCCTGGGACTAGCGGGAGAGCCTACGAGCAGTACTTC; CDR3: CASSPGTSGRAYEQYF
D: -; J: TRBJ2-1; size: once; V: TRBV4-2; DNA: TGTGCCAGCAGCCAAGATTCCCCACTAGGTGAGCAGTTCTTC; CDR3: CASSQDSPLGEQFF
D: -; J: TRBJ2-1; size: -; V: TRBV27; DNA: TGTGCCAGCAGTCATTTACAGGGCAATGAGCAGTTCTTC; CDR3: CASSHLQGNEQFF
D: -; J: TRBJ1-2; size: -; V: TRBV5-6; DNA: TGTGCCAGCAGCTTGTTCGAGGGCGCGGGCTACACCTTC; CDR3: CASSLFEGAGYTF
D: -; J: TRBJ1-1; size: -; V: TRBV11-2; DNA: TGTGCCAGCAGCTTTGCGGCATTGGGGAGGGACACTGAAGCTTTCTTT; CDR3: CASSFAALGRDTEAFF
D: -; J: TRBJ2-6; size: -; V: TRBV30; DNA: TGTGCCTGGAGTGGGATCAGGGTGGATTTATTCTCTGGGGCCAACGTCCTGACTTTC; CDR3: CAWSGIRVDLFSGANVLTF
D: -; J: TRBJ2-3; size: -; V: TRBV2; DNA: TGTGCCAGCAGTGAGAGGAATACGCAGTATTTT; CDR3: CASSERNTQYF
D: TRBD2; J: TRBJ2-7; size: -; V: TRBV5-1; DNA: TGCGCCAGCAGCTTGGAACTAGCGGGCGCCTACGAGCAGTACTTC; CDR3: CASSLELAGAYEQYF
D: -; J: TRBJ1-1; size: -; V: TRBV4-1; DNA: TGCGCCAGCAGCCAGGGGGCCGAGGGGGAAGCTTTCTTT; CDR3: CASSQGAEGEAFF
D: -; J: TRBJ1-5; size: -; V: TRBV12-5; DNA: TGTGCTAGTGCCCCAGGAGCCGGGGACAATCAGCCCCAGCATTTT; CDR3: CASAPGAGDNQPQHF
D: -; J: TRBJ2-7; size: -; V: TRBV11-2; DNA: TGTGCCAGCAGCCCCCTGAGCAGGGAACTGCACGAGCAGTACTTC; CDR3: CASSPLSRELHEQYF
D: -; J: TRBJ2-2; size: few; V: TRBV9; DNA: TGTGCCAGCAGCGTGATACCAATAGGGGGTTATAACACCGGGGAGCTGTTTTTT; CDR3: CASSVIPIGGYNTGELFF
D: TRBD1; J: TRBJ1-5; size: few; V: TRBV19; DNA: TGTGCCAGTAGTAGCCGGGACAGGGGGCTGATCGGCAATCAGCCCCAGCATTTT; CDR3: CASSSRDRGLIGNQPQHF
D: TRBD1; J: TRBJ1-3; size: -; V: TRBV7-9; DNA: TGTGCCAGCAGCTCACGACAGGGGTACTCTGGAAACACCATATATTTT; CDR3: CASSSRQGYSGNTIYF